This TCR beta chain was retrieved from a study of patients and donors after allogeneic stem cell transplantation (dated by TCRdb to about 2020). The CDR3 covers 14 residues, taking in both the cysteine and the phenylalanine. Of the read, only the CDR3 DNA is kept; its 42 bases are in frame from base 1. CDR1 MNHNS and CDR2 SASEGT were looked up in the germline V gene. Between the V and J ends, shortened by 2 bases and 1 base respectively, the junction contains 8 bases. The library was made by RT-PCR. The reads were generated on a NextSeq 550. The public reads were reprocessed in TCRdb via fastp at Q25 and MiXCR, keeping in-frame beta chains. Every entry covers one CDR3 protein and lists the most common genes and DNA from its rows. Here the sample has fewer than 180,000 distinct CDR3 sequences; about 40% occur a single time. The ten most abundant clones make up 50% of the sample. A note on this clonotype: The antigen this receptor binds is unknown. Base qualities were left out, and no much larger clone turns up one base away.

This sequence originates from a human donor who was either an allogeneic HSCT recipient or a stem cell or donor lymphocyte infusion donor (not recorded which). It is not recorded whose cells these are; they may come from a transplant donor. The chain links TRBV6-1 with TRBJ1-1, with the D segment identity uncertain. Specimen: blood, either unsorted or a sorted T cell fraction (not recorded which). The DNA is TGTGCCAGCAGTGAATTCTCCCCGAACACTGAAGCTTTCTTT. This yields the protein CASSEFSPNTEAFF.